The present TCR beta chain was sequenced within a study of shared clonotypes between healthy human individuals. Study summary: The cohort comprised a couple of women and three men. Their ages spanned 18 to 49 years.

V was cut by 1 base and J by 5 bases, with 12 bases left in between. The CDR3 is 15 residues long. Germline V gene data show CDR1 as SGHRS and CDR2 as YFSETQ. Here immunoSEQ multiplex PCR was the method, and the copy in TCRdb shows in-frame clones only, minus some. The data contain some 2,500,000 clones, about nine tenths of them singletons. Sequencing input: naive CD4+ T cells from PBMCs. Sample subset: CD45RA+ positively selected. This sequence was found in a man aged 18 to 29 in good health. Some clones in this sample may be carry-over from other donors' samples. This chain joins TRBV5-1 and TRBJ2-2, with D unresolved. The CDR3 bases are TGCGCCAGCAGCTTGTATCAACTTGGGACCGGGGAGCTGTTTTTT. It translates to CASSLYQLGTGELFF.